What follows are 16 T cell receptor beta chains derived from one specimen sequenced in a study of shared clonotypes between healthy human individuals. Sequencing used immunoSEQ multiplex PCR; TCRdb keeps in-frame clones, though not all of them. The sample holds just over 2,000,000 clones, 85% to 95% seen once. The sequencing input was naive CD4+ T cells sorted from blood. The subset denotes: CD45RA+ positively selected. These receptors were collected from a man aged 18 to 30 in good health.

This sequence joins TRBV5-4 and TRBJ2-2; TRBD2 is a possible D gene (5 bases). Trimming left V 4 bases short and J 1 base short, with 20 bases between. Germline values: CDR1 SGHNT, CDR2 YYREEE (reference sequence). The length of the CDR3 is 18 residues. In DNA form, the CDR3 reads TGTGCCAGCAGCCCTGGAGGCTTACGGATGGGGAACACCGGGGAGCTGTTTTTT. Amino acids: CASSPGGLRMGNTGELFF.

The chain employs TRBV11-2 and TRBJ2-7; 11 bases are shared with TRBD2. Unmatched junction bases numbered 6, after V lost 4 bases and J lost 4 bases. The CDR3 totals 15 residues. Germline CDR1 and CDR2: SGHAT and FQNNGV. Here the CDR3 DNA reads TGTGCCAGCAGCTCCTCGACTAGCGGGGTTTACGAGCAGTACTTC. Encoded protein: CASSSSTSGVYEQYF.

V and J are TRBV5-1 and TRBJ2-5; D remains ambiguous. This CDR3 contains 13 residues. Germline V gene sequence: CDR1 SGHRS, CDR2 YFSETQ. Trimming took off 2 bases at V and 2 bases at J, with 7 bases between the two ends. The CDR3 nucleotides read TGCGCCAGCAGCTTACATTTACAAGAGACCCAGTACTTC. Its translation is CASSLHLQETQYF.

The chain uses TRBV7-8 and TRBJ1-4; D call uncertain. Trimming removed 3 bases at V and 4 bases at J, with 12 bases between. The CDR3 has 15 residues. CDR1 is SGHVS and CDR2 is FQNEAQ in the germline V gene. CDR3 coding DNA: TGTGCCAGCAGCTTTCGAGAGGGCAGTAATGAAAAACTGTTTTTT. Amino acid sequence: CASSFREGSNEKLFF.

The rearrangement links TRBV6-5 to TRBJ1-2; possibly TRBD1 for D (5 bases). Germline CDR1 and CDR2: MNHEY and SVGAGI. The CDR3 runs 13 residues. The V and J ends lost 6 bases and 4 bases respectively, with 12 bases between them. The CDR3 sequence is CASRRGVGYGYTF. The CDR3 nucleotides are TGTGCCAGCAGGAGAGGGGTCGGCTATGGCTACACCTTC.

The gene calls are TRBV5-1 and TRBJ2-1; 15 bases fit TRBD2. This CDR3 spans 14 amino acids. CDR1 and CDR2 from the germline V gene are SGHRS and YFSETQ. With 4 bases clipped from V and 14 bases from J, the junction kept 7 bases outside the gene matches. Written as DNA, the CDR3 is TGCGCCAGCAGCGACGGACTAGCGGGAGGGTGGAAGTTCTTC. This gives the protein CASSDGLAGGWKFF.

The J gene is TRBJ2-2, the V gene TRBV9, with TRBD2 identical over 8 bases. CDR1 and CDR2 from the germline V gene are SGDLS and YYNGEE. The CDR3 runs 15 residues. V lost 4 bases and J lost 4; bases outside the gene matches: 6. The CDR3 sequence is CASSPRREVTGELFF. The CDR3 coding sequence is TGTGCCAGCAGCCCTCGGCGGGAGGTCACCGGGGAGCTGTTTTTT.

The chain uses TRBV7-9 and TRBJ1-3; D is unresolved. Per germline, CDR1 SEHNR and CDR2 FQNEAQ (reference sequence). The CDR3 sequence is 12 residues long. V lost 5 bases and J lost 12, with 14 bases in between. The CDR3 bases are TGTGCCAGCAGCCCCTCCGGACGGGGCATATATTTT. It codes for CASSPSGRGIYF.

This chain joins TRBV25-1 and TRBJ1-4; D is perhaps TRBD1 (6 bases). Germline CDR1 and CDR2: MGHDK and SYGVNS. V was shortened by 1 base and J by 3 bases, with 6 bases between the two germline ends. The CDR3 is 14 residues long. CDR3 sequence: CASSESGANEKLFF. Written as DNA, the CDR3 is TGTGCCAGCAGTGAATCAGGGGCTAATGAAAAACTGTTTTTT.

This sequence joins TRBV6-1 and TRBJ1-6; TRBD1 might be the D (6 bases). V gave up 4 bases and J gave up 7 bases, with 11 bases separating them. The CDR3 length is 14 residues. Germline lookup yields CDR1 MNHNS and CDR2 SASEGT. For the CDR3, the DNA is TGTGCCAGCAGTGCGGACAGACTGAATTCACCCCTCCACTTT. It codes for CASSADRLNSPLHF.

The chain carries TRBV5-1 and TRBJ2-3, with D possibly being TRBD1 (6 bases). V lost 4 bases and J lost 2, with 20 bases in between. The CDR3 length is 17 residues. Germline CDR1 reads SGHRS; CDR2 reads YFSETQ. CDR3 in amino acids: CASSLRTDGSSTDTQYF. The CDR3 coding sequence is TGCGCCAGCAGCCTAAGGACAGACGGCTCCTCCACAGATACGCAGTATTTT.

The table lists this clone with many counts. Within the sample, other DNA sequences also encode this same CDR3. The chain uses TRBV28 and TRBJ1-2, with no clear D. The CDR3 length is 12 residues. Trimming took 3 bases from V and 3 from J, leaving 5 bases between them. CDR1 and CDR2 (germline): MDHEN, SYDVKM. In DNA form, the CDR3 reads TGTGCCAGCAGTTTGACGGACTATGGCTACACCTTC. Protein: CASSLTDYGYTF.

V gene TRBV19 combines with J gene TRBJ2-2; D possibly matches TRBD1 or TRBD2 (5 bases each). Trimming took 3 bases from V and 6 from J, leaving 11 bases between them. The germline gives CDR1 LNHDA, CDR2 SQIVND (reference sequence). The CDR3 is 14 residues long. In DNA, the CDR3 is TGTGCCAGTAGTATCATCCAGGGACCCGGGGAGCTGTTTTTT. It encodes CASSIIQGPGELFF.

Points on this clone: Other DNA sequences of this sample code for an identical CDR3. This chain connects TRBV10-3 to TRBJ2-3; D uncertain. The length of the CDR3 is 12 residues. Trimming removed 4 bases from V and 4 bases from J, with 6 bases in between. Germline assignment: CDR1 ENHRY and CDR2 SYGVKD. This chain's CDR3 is CAISGSSDTQYF. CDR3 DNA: TGTGCCATCAGTGGTTCCTCAGATACGCAGTATTTT.

The CDR3 spells CASSPGLVKSQETQYF. The CDR3 DNA sequence: TGTGCCAGCAGCCCGGGACTAGTGAAGTCCCAAGAGACCCAGTACTTC. J is TRBJ2-5 and V is TRBV14; 8 nucleotides line up with TRBD2. This CDR3 region has 16 residues. Germline CDR1 SGHDN, CDR2 FVKESK. Unmatched junction bases numbered 8, after V lost 4 bases and J lost 1 base.

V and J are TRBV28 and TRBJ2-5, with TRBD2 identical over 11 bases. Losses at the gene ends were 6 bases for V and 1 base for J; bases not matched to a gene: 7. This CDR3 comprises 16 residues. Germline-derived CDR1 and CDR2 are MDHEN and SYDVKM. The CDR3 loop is CASSSSSGGFQETQYF. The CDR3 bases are TGTGCCAGCAGCTCCTCTAGCGGGGGGTTCCAAGAGACCCAGTACTTC. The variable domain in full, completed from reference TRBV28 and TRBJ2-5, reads DVKVTQSSRYLVKRTGEKVFLECVQDMDHENMFWYRQDPGLGLRLIYFSYDVKMKEKGDIPEGYSVSREKKERFSLILESASTNQTSMYLCASSSSSGGFQETQYFGPGTRLLVL.